The 20 T cell receptor beta chains reported below all come from one sample, sequenced in a study of T cells after yellow fever vaccination. MiXCR was run by TCRdb on the 5' RACE reads, yielding one entry per CDR3 protein. The sample consists of roughly 260,000 distinct CDR3 sequences, 13% of them appearing once. The material sequenced was CD4+ T cells sorted from PBMCs, taken 45 days after the yellow fever booster vaccination. These receptors were collected from a man younger than 45 who received the YFV17D yellow fever vaccine.

This clonotype was seen at least ten times. The chain carries TRBV12-3 or TRBV12-4 and TRBJ1-2; D is possibly TRBD1 (6 bases). The CDR3 extends over 13 amino acids. The V and J ends lost 2 bases and 8 bases respectively, with 12 bases between them. CDR3 sequence: CASSLTRGSGYTF. The CDR3 bases are TGTGCCAGCAGTTTAACCAGGGGATCCGGCTACACCTTC.

This clonotype came up a few times. The chain links TRBV20-1 to TRBJ2-7; D is unresolved. Germline values: CDR1 DFQATT, CDR2 SNEGSKA (reference sequence). Trimming took 0 bases from V and 6 from J, leaving 18 bases between them. This CDR3 spans 15 amino acids. The CDR3 region is CSARDLLEIRAEQYF. The CDR3 DNA is TGCAGTGCTAGAGATTTACTGGAGATTCGGGCCGAGCAGTACTTC.

This clonotype appeared a few times. The chain couples TRBV9 to TRBJ2-2; 14 bases map to TRBD2. The length of the CDR3 is 16 residues. Germline-derived CDR1 and CDR2 are SGDLS and YYNGEE. The trim removed 5 bases at V and 7 bases at J, leaving 7 bases unmatched. CDR3 in amino acids: CASSMGLAGAGGELFF. The CDR3 bases are TGTGCCAGCAGTATGGGACTAGCGGGAGCCGGCGGGGAGCTGTTTTTT.

The chain carries TRBV2 and TRBJ2-1; perhaps TRBD1 as D (6 bases). Per germline, CDR1 SNHLY and CDR2 FYNNEI. This CDR3 has 14 amino acids. V dropped 7 bases and J dropped 6 bases, with 16 bases sitting between them. In DNA, the CDR3 is TGTGCCAGCATCGAACTGCGACAGGTCAATGAGCAGTTCTTC. The encoded protein is CASIELRQVNEQFF.

This clonotype was picked up a small number of times. J is TRBJ2-3 and V is TRBV20-1, with 9 bases identical to TRBD2. CDR3 size: 15 residues. The V and J ends lost 6 bases and 5 bases, in that order; junction bases with no gene match: 12. CDR1 is DFQATT and CDR2 is SNEGSKA in the germline V gene (reference sequence). CDR3 in amino acids: CSAPGVAGGLDTQYF. Written as DNA, the CDR3 is TGCAGTGCCCCCGGAGTTGCGGGAGGGTTAGATACGCAGTATTTT.

This clonotype has a handful of counts. This chain joins TRBV10-2 and TRBJ2-1; TRBD1 or TRBD2 may be the D gene (6 bases each). The V and J ends lost 11 bases and 3 bases respectively, with 17 bases between them. Germline V gives CDR1 WSHSY, CDR2 SAAADI. The CDR3 sequence is 14 residues long. CDR3 region: CAAESGGGYNEQFF. CDR3 nucleotides: TGCGCCGCGGAGAGCGGAGGGGGCTACAATGAGCAGTTCTTC.

A single count supports this clonotype. The CDR3 DNA is TGTGCCAGCAGCTCCGTAGCGGGAGGCTTCAATGAGCAGTTCTTC. This gives the protein CASSSVAGGFNEQFF. V is TRBV7-6 and J is TRBJ2-1; 10 bases line up with TRBD2. This CDR3 region has 15 residues. J gave up 6 bases and V 4 bases, and 6 bases lay outside the gene matches. Germline V CDR1 and CDR2: SGHVS, FNYEAQ.

The CDR3 sequence is CASSFLQGHKTNTGELFF. CDR3 DNA: TGTGCCAGCAGCTTCTTGCAAGGGCACAAAACTAACACCGGGGAGCTGTTTTTT. The chain links TRBV11-1 to TRBJ2-2; no firm D call. Germline CDR1 and CDR2: SGHAT and FQDESV (reference sequence). The length of the CDR3 is 18 residues. V was trimmed by 3 bases and J by 2 bases, leaving 19 bases between them.

The gene calls are TRBV6-5 and TRBJ2-3; weak D call: TRBD1 (5 bases). Germline V CDR1 and CDR2: MNHEY, SVGAGI. This CDR3 is built from 15 residues. V shed 3 bases and J shed 1 base, with 11 bases lying between them. The CDR3 here is CASSYRGGGTDTQYF. CDR3 DNA: TGTGCCAGCAGTTATAGGGGCGGCGGCACAGATACGCAGTATTTT.

The chain joins TRBV7-2 to TRBJ2-7; D is undetermined. This CDR3 has 13 residues. Germline V lookup: CDR1 SGHTA, CDR2 FQGNSA. Deletions cut 10 bases from V and 5 bases from J, with 18 bases between. CDR3 region: CATRPITTDEQYF. CDR3 DNA sequence: TGTGCCACTCGACCCATAACGACGGACGAGCAGTACTTC.

The V and J genes are TRBV28 and TRBJ2-1, with TRBD2 matching over 8 bases. In germline, CDR1 is MDHEN, CDR2 SYDVKM. J gave up 6 bases and V 8 bases, and 6 bases lay outside the gene matches. The CDR3 runs to 13 residues. The CDR3 loop reads CASGLAGRNEQFF. CDR3 nucleotide sequence: TGTGCCAGCGGGCTAGCGGGTCGCAATGAGCAGTTCTTC.

This sequence joins TRBV13 and TRBJ2-3; a possible D gene is TRBD1 (5 bases). Germline V gene sequence: CDR1 PRHDT, CDR2 FYEKMQ (reference sequence). V was cut by 2 bases and J by 4 bases, with 16 bases left in between. The CDR3 is 16 amino acids. The CDR3 coding sequence is TGTGCCAGCAGCTTAAGGTCGGCAGGGCTAGCAGATACGCAGTATTTT. Amino acids: CASSLRSAGLADTQYF.

A note on this clonotype: Mismatch with germline at one junction end may stem from a read error. The J gene is TRBJ2-5, the V gene TRBV29-1, with TRBD2 as a possible D gene (7 bases). This CDR3 has 15 residues. From germline, CDR1 is SQVTM and CDR2 ANQGSEA. CDR3 sequence: CSVEDYGGPKETQYF. CDR3 nucleotide sequence: TGCAGCGTCGAAGATTACGGGGGGCCGAAAGAGACCCAGTACTTC.

The gene calls are TRBV5-6 and TRBJ1-1; D uncertain. CDR3 length: 14 residues. The V end lost 4 bases, the J end lost 3 bases, and 13 bases lay between the germline ends. CDR1 SGHDT and CDR2 YYEEEE come from the germline V gene. The DNA of the CDR3 is TGTGCCAGCAGCCAATACGACCGATACACTGAAGCTTTCTTT. This translates into CASSQYDRYTEAFF.

This clonotype was observed a handful of times. The chain couples TRBV29-1 to TRBJ1-2; D unclear. Trimming shortened V by 1 base and J by 4 bases, and 10 bases separated the two germline ends. This CDR3 is 13 amino acids long. Germline V gene data show CDR1 as SQVTM and CDR2 as ANQGSEA. CDR3 sequence (DNA): TGCAGCGTTGAAGCCAGGAGAAGCTATGGCTACACCTTC. The encoded protein is CSVEARRSYGYTF.

This clonotype has a handful of counts. The rearrangement uses TRBV5-1 and TRBJ2-3; 9 bases align to TRBD2. The V and J ends lost 3 bases and 6 bases, in that order; junction bases with no gene match: 5. Germline CDR1 is SGHRS and CDR2 is YFSETQ. This CDR3 is 14 amino acids long. This chain's CDR3 is CASSSGLARDTQYF. The CDR3 DNA is TGCGCCAGCAGCTCGGGACTAGCCCGGGATACGCAGTATTTT. Full variable domain (rest looked up from reference TRBV5-1 and TRBJ2-3): KAGVTQTPRYLIKTRGQQVTLSCSPISGHRSVSWYQQTPGQGLQFLFEYFSETQRNKGNFPGRFSGRQFSNSRSEMNVSTLELGDSALYLCASSSGLARDTQYFGPGTRLTVL.

There are many counts of this clonotype. This chain joins TRBV12-3 or TRBV12-4 and TRBJ2-1; D gene unclear. This CDR3 has 11 amino acids. Trimming pared 4 bases from V and 6 bases from J, leaving 4 bases between. The CDR3 DNA follows: TGTGCCAGCAGTTACCTCAATGAGCAGTTCTTC. Translation gives CASSYLNEQFF.

CDR3 coding DNA: TGCGCCAGCTGTCAAATAGCGGGAGACTACAATGAGCAGTTCTTC. This translates into CASCQIAGDYNEQFF. The chain combines TRBV5-1 with TRBJ2-1; TRBD2 matches at 9 bases. The V segment lost 7 bases and the J segment 3 bases; nucleotides outside the gene matches: 8. From germline, CDR1 is SGHRS and CDR2 YFSETQ. The CDR3 totals 15 residues.

The chain carries TRBV7-9 and TRBJ2-3, with a tentative D call TRBD1 (6 bases). The germline V gene has CDR1 SEHNR and CDR2 FQNEAQ (reference sequence). There are 17 residues in the CDR3. Trimming removed 1 base at V and 2 bases at J, with 16 bases between. CDR3 bases: TGTGCCAGCAGCTTAGACTTGGAGACAGGCAACACAGATACGCAGTATTTT. It codes for CASSLDLETGNTDTQYF. Using reference TRBV7-9 and TRBJ2-3 for the parts outside the CDR3, the full variable domain is DTGVSQNPRHKITKRGQNVTFRCDPISEHNRLYWYRQTLGQGPEFLTYFQNEAQLEKSRLLSDRFSAERPKGSFSTLEIQRTEQGDSAMYLCASSLDLETGNTDTQYFGPGTRLTVL.

The V call is TRBV5-1, the J call TRBJ2-1; 11 nucleotides line up with TRBD2. The junction had 10 bases not matched to a gene; V was cut back by 4 bases and J by 4 bases. There are 17 residues in the CDR3. Per germline, CDR1 SGHRS and CDR2 YFSETQ. The CDR3 nucleotides are TGCGCCAGCAGCACTGGGACTAGCGGACTATTATACAATGAGCAGTTCTTC. Protein sequence: CASSTGTSGLLYNEQFF.